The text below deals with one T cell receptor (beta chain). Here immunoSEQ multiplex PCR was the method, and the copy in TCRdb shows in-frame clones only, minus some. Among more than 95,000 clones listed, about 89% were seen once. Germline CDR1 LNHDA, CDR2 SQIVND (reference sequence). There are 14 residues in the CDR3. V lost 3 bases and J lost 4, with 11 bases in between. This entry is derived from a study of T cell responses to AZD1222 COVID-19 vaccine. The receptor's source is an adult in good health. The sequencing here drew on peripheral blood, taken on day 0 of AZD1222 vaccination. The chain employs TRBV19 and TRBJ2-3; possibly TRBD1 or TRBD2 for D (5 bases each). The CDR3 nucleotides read TGTGCCAGTAGTATGGGTGGGGACGCAGATACGCAGTATTTT. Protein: CASSMGGDADTQYF. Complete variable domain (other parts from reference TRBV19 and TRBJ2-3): DGGITQSPKYLFRKEGQNVTLSCEQNLNHDAMYWYRQDPGQGLRLIYYSQIVNDFQKGDIAEGYSVSREKKESFPLTVTSAQKNPTAFYLCASSMGGDADTQYFGPGTRLTVL.